This TCR beta chain stems from a study of early T cells in non-severe SARS-CoV-2 infection. On the study more broadly: Chains stayed unpaired after sequencing of bulk RNA from unsorted whole blood.

TCRdb re-derived calls from the 5' RACE reads in MiXCR, one entry per CDR3 protein. The sample holds about 22,000 distinct CDR3 sequences; around 4.5% are singletons and the top ten take around 19%. This clonotype was counted many times. CDR1 and CDR2 from the germline V gene are SNHLY and FYNNEI. The V end was cut by 7 bases, the J end by 2 bases, with 11 bases between. This CDR3 contains 13 residues. The TCR comes from an adult who was a healthcare worker with PCR-confirmed SARS-CoV-2 infection or an uninfected control (not recorded which). Specimen: whole blood. The chain uses TRBV2 and TRBJ1-2; D remains ambiguous. CDR3 sequence: CASNKGPNYGYTF. The CDR3 nucleotides read TGTGCCAGCAACAAAGGCCCGAACTATGGCTACACCTTC. Supplemented by reference TRBV2 and TRBJ1-2, the full variable domain reads EPEVTQTPSHQVTQMGQEVILRCVPISNHLYFYWYRQILGQKVEFLVSFYNNEISEKSEIFDDQFSVERPDGSNFTLKIRSTKLEDSAMYFCASNKGPNYGYTFGSGTRLTVV.